This entry is about one T cell receptor beta chain. This CDR3 contains 14 residues. The V gene lost 9 bases and the J gene lost 2 bases, with 17 bases spanning the gap. From germline, CDR1 is WSHSY and CDR2 SAAADI. Sequencing used immunoSEQ multiplex PCR; TCRdb keeps in-frame clones, though not all of them. This table holds fewer than 150,000 clones, approximately 85% found once. This record belongs to a study of blood T cell repertoires in COVID-19. Material for sequencing was peripheral blood. The TCR comes from a man between 50 and 59 years old with acute or convalescent COVID-19. V gene TRBV10-2 combines with J gene TRBJ2-7; D possibly corresponds to TRBD2 (5 bases). Here the CDR3 reads CASKLGEFPYEQYF. The CDR3 DNA follows: TGCGCCAGTAAACTCGGGGAGTTCCCCTACGAGCAGTACTTC.